What follows are 3 T cell receptor beta chains derived from one specimen sequenced in a study of T-cell memory formation after mild COVID-19. TCRdb reprocessed the 5' RACE reads via MiXCR and lists one record per CDR3 protein. The sample has over 70,000 distinct CDR3 sequences, roughly 16% seen once. Specimen: PBMCs or a T cell subset sorted from them (not recorded which). The receptors here all came from a man in his late teens or twenties who had mild COVID-19 (a few samples of this study predate the infection). Cell type and time point are not known.

The chain carries TRBV5-6 and TRBJ2-3, with D unclear. V was pared by 4 bases and J by 6 bases, with 12 bases between. This CDR3 comprises 13 residues. Looked up from germline, CDR1 is SGHDT and CDR2 is YYEEEE. CDR3 sequence (DNA): TGTGCCAGCAGCGATGGAAGTCGGGATACGCAGTATTTT. This codes for CASSDGSRDTQYF.

V usage is TRBV13 and J usage is TRBJ2-3; TRBD2 might be the D (6 bases). The V gene's germline CDR1 is PRHDT and CDR2 FYEKMQ (reference sequence). This CDR3 comprises 16 residues. The V gene lost 0 bases and the J gene lost 4 bases, with 14 bases spanning the gap. The CDR3 DNA reads TGTGCCAGCAGCTTAGGCCTGGGTTGGGAGGCAGATACGCAGTATTTT. Amino acid sequence: CASSLGLGWEADTQYF.

A few counts support this clonotype. The chain's CDR3 is CASSLALGQPLHF. For the CDR3, the DNA is TGTGCCAGCAGCTTAGCTTTGGGACAGCCCCTCCACTTT. The chain recombines TRBV7-9 with TRBJ1-6; 7 bases match TRBD1. V was clipped by 0 bases and J by 13 bases; unmatched bases: 3. Germline lookup yields CDR1 SEHNR and CDR2 FQNEAQ (reference sequence). This CDR3 comprises 13 residues.